These 17 T cell receptor beta chains originate from one sample sequenced in a study of blood T cell repertoires in COVID-19. Using immunoSEQ multiplex PCR, the repertoire was profiled, and TCRdb retains in-frame clones only, with some absent. The sample has tens of thousands of clones, 65% to 85% seen once; the top ten hold roughly 4.7%. Sequences were obtained from peripheral blood. Receptor source: a woman aged 55-70 years with acute or convalescent COVID-19.

The chain carries TRBV4-2 and TRBJ2-7, with TRBD2 identical over 12 bases. Germline V CDR1 and CDR2: LGHNA, YNFKEQ. The CDR3 contains 14 residues. J gave up 2 bases and V 4 bases, and 0 bases lay outside the gene matches. The CDR3 bases are TGTGCCAGCAGCCGGACTAGCGGGGCCTACGAGCAGTACTTC. It translates to CASSRTSGAYEQYF.

The chain couples TRBV6-4 to TRBJ2-3; TRBD2 matches 10 bases. The V segment lost 3 bases and the J segment 9 bases; nucleotides outside the gene matches: 3. The CDR3 extends over 13 amino acids. Germline CDR1 and CDR2: MRHNA and SNTAGT. The CDR3 here is CASSEASGGTQYF. Here the CDR3 DNA reads TGTGCCAGCAGTGAGGCTAGCGGGGGAACGCAGTATTTT.

The V call is TRBV7-3, the J call TRBJ2-3; no clear D. This CDR3 region has 15 residues. V was clipped by 4 bases and J by 0 bases, with 11 bases between them. Germline loops: CDR1 SGHTA, CDR2 FQGTGA. The CDR3: CASSYDSDSTDTQYF. CDR3 DNA: TGTGCCAGCAGCTACGACTCGGATAGCACAGATACGCAGTATTTT.

The chain employs TRBV10-1 and TRBJ1-4, with D uncertain. Germline CDR1 reads WNHNN; CDR2 reads SYGVQD (reference sequence). The ends were cut back, 3 bases at V and 3 bases at J, with 8 bases in the middle. There are 14 residues in the CDR3. The CDR3, as DNA: TGCGCCAGCAGTGAACGGGGATCTAATGAAAAACTGTTTTTT. Amino acid sequence: CASSERGSNEKLFF.

This rearrangement joins TRBV6-5 to TRBJ1-5; no clear D. The V and J ends lost 8 bases and 2 bases respectively, with 16 bases between them. This CDR3 region has 15 residues. Germline V lookup: CDR1 MNHEY, CDR2 SVGAGI. CDR3 DNA: TGTGCCAGCCCGAAGGTGGAGATCCGCAATCAGCCCCAGCATTTT. It yields the protein CASPKVEIRNQPQHF.

The chain joins TRBV19 to TRBJ1-3, with TRBD1 as a possible D gene (5 bases). V dropped 1 base and J dropped 7 bases, with 8 bases sitting between them. The CDR3 is made up of 13 amino acids. Germline V lookup: CDR1 LNHDA, CDR2 SQIVND (reference sequence). The CDR3 loop is CASSIGAGNTIYF. CDR3 nucleotide sequence: TGTGCCAGTAGTATAGGGGCAGGGAACACCATATATTTT.

The genes are TRBV5-1 and TRBJ1-4, with 10 bases fitting TRBD1. The CDR3 runs to 15 residues. The trim removed 2 bases at V and 6 bases at J, leaving 4 bases unmatched. CDR1 and CDR2 from the germline V gene are SGHRS and YFSETQ. CDR3 nucleotide sequence: TGCGCCAGCAGCTTTTTCGGGACAGGGGATGAAAAACTGTTTTTT. It codes for CASSFFGTGDEKLFF.

The rearrangement joins TRBV2 to TRBJ1-5; D uncertain. The V end lost 4 bases, the J end lost 5 bases, and 12 bases lay between the germline ends. CDR1 is SNHLY and CDR2 is FYNNEI in the germline V gene. The length of the CDR3 is 14 residues. The CDR3 loop reads CASSALSDYQPQHF. The CDR3 DNA follows: TGTGCCAGCAGTGCGTTATCGGACTATCAGCCCCAGCATTTT.

The chain recombines TRBV18 with TRBJ2-7; 8 positions match TRBD1. Germline CDR1 is KGHSH and CDR2 is LQKENI. Trimming removed 0 bases from V and 4 bases from J; junction bases left unmatched: 5. This CDR3 has 15 residues. The CDR3 bases are TGTGCCAGCTCACCACCGCGCAGGGGGCAATACGAGCAGTACTTC. This translates into CASSPPRRGQYEQYF.

This rearrangement joins TRBV19 to TRBJ2-2; TRBD2 is a possible D gene (5 bases). The germline V and J ends were trimmed by 11 bases and 6 bases, with 16 bases remaining between them. Per germline, CDR1 LNHDA and CDR2 SQIVND (reference sequence). The CDR3 contains 13 residues. CDR3 residues: CASDTTGSGELFF. Here the CDR3 DNA reads TGTGCCTCAGACACTACGGGATCCGGGGAGCTGTTTTTT.

This clone was found a few times. V usage is TRBV5-5 and J usage is TRBJ1-2; D is undetermined. This CDR3 region has 13 residues. V lost 2 bases and J 4 bases, leaving 9 bases between the germline ends. CDR1 is SGHKS, CDR2 YYEKEE, per germline (reference sequence). The CDR3 loop is CASSLETAYGYTF. CDR3 DNA: TGTGCCAGCAGCTTAGAAACAGCCTATGGCTACACCTTC.

The chain uses TRBV7-9 and TRBJ2-1; TRBD2 matches at 8 bases. CDR3 length equals 18 residues. V trimming: 5 bases; J trimming: 0 bases; junction bases outside the gene matches: 12. CDR1 is SEHNR and CDR2 is FQNEAQ in the germline V gene (reference sequence). The CDR3 loop is CASSPWGGGGSSYNEQFF. CDR3 sequence (DNA): TGTGCCAGCAGCCCCTGGGGGGGCGGGGGGAGCTCCTACAATGAGCAGTTCTTC. The full variable domain, with the rest looked up from reference TRBV7-9 and TRBJ2-1, is DTGVSQNPRHKITKRGQNVTFRCDPISEHNRLYWYRQTLGQGPEFLTYFQNEAQLEKSRLLSDRFSAERPKGSFSTLEIQRTEQGDSAMYLCASSPWGGGGSSYNEQFFGPGTRLTVL.

The genes are TRBV5-1 and TRBJ1-3, with a possible D match to TRBD1 (5 bases). Germline assignment: CDR1 SGHRS and CDR2 YFSETQ. V was cut by 4 bases and J by 3 bases, with 17 bases left in between. The CDR3 runs 16 residues. The CDR3 DNA reads as TGCGCCAGCAGCCCTGAGCTAGGGGCCGGTGGAAACACCATATATTTT. This encodes CASSPELGAGGNTIYF.

This clone was found a few times. This sequence joins TRBV6-5 and TRBJ1-2, with D perhaps matching TRBD1 (6 bases). The V end lost 6 bases, the J end lost 6 bases, and 14 bases lay between the germline ends. The CDR3 consists of 13 residues. The germline CDR1 and CDR2 sequences are MNHEY and SVGAGI. The CDR3, as DNA: TGTGCCAGCAGCTCCCCAGGGGCTCATGGCTACACCTTC. This gives the protein CASSSPGAHGYTF.

The CDR3 DNA is TGCGCCAGCAGCGGGGGGGACACCAACACCGGGGAGCTGTTTTTT. Encoded protein: CASSGGDTNTGELFF. V usage is TRBV5-1 and J usage is TRBJ2-2, with TRBD2 as a possible D gene (7 bases). CDR3 length: 15 amino acids. Germline V gene sequence: CDR1 SGHRS, CDR2 YFSETQ. The V end lost 4 bases, the J end lost 2 bases, and 12 bases lay between the germline ends.

The gene calls are TRBV29-1 and TRBJ1-1; TRBD1 aligns across 11 bases. The germline V gene has CDR1 SQVTM and CDR2 ANQGSEA. The CDR3 runs 14 residues. After removal of 7 bases from V and 5 bases from J, the junction contained 9 bases not matched to a gene. The CDR3 bases are TGCAGCGCGCGACGGGGGACAGGGGGTACTGAAGCTTTCTTT. Translation: CSARRGTGGTEAFF.

The J gene is TRBJ1-1, the V gene TRBV4-1; no definite D call. This CDR3 region has 15 residues. V lost 1 base and J 2 bases, leaving 11 bases between the germline ends. CDR1 and CDR2 from the germline V gene are MGHRA and YSYEKL. The CDR3 nucleotides are TGCGCCAGCAGCCAAGGCCGGGTCACAAACACTGAAGCTTTCTTT. Its protein product is CASSQGRVTNTEAFF.